This entry is about one T cell receptor (beta chain). The CDR3 has 19 residues. The V segment lost 0 bases and the J segment 4 bases; nucleotides outside the gene matches: 9. CDR1 is LGHDT and CDR2 is YNNKEL in the germline V gene (reference sequence). Those enrolled, adults aged roughly 18 to 90 years, came from about two dozen US areas. This specimen belongs to a study of blood T cell repertoires in COVID-19. In the study overall: Spain, Italy and the United States supplied samples that represented acute and convalescent COVID-19. PBMCs, B-cell-depleted T cells, or T cells provided the cDNA or gDNA that made up the material.

Measured with immunoSEQ multiplex PCR; TCRdb has only the in-frame clones, and not every one. The table shows about 220,000 clones, with roughly four fifths occurring only once. The J gene is TRBJ2-5, the V gene TRBV3-1 (or the pseudogene TRBV3-2); TRBD2 matches at 15 bases. Sequences were obtained from PBMCs or T cells enriched from blood (not recorded which). The source is a woman aged 55-70 years who had recovered from COVID-19. The CDR3 DNA reads as TGTGCCAGCAGCCAAGATCTGGCCCGGGGACTAGCGGGAGGAGAGACCCAGTACTTC. This codes for CASSQDLARGLAGGETQYF.